A single sample is the source of the 21 T cell receptor beta chains below, sequenced in a study of CD8+CD57+ T cells in acquired aplastic anemia. Using genomic DNA as the template, TCR beta VDJ and CDR3 profiling was carried out. TCRdb used MiXCR to reprocess the reads, holding one entry per CDR3 protein. The sample consists of 150,000 to 200,000 distinct CDR3 sequences, 40% to 60% of them appearing once. Patients chosen for sequencing had shown CD8+CD57+ cell expansion by flow cytometry. The sequencing input was sorted CD4+, CD8+, or CD8+CD57+ T cells (not recorded which) from PBMCs. Receptors were obtained from a human donor with aplastic anemia.

Ten or more counts support this clonotype. The genes are TRBV12-3 or TRBV12-4 and TRBJ2-7; tentatively, D is TRBD2 (6 bases). Trimming took off 7 bases at V and 2 bases at J, with 12 bases between the two ends. The CDR3 is 13 residues long. The CDR3 sequence is CASTDRGTYEQYF. CDR3 bases: TGTGCCAGCACGGATCGGGGGACCTACGAGCAGTACTTC.

V and J are TRBV25-1 and TRBJ2-1; no clear D gene. The CDR3 contains 14 residues. Germline V lookup: CDR1 MGHDK, CDR2 SYGVNS. Trimming cost V 4 bases and J 0 bases, with 7 bases left between them. CDR3 residues: CASSALSSYNEQFF. In DNA form, the CDR3 reads TGTGCCAGCAGTGCACTAAGCTCCTACAATGAGCAGTTCTTC.

This clonotype was recorded at least ten times. V gene TRBV6-1 combines with J gene TRBJ2-3; D perhaps matches TRBD1 (5 bases). The V and J ends lost 2 bases and 4 bases respectively, with 10 bases between them. This CDR3 has 14 amino acids. Per germline, CDR1 MNHNS and CDR2 SASEGT. Here the CDR3 DNA reads TGTGCCAGCAGTGAACTGTTAGGGGCAGATACGCAGTATTTT. Protein product: CASSELLGADTQYF.

This clonotype was observed once. This chain links TRBV5-1 with TRBJ2-3; unclear D gene. The J call may be faulty, since TRBJ2-7 better matches the DNA end. From germline, CDR1 is SGHRS and CDR2 YFSETQ. The CDR3 is 10 amino acids. The CDR3: CASSTREQYF. The CDR3 DNA reads TGCGCCAGCAGCACCCGGGAGCAGTACTTC.

The chain couples TRBV5-6 to TRBJ1-1; D is ambiguous. V lost 1 base, J lost 5 bases, and 6 bases lay in between. The CDR3 consists of 12 residues. The V gene's germline CDR1 is SGHDT and CDR2 YYEEEE. The CDR3 nucleotides read TGTGCCAGCAGCTTGAAGCGAACTGAAGCTTTCTTT. It yields the protein CASSLKRTEAFF. Complete variable domain (other parts from reference TRBV5-6 and TRBJ1-1): DAGVTQSPTHLIKTRGQQVTLRCSPKSGHDTVSWYQQALGQGPQFIFQYYEEEERQRGNFPDRFSGHQFPNYSSELNVNALLLGDSALYLCASSLKRTEAFFGQGTRLTVV.

This chain joins TRBV29-1 and TRBJ1-4; D is ambiguous. In germline, CDR1 is SQVTM, CDR2 ANQGSEA. The germline V and J ends were trimmed by 4 bases and 5 bases, with 5 bases remaining between them. This CDR3 comprises 11 residues. Here the CDR3 reads CSVGGNEKLFF. CDR3 sequence (DNA): TGCAGCGTTGGAGGGAATGAAAAACTGTTTTTT.

The sample holds many counts of this clonotype. The CDR3 nucleotides are TGTGCCAGCGTCCTCGGGAACACTGAAGCTTTCTTT. It codes for CASVLGNTEAFF. V is TRBV2 and J is TRBJ1-1; D call uncertain. CDR1 is SNHLY and CDR2 is FYNNEI in the germline V gene. The CDR3 length is 12 residues. V shed 8 bases and J shed 1 base, with 8 bases lying between them.

This clonotype was picked up a small number of times. The CDR3 DNA is TGTGCCAGTAGGCCACGGGCTCACGGGCAGCCCCAGCATTTT. Its protein is CASRPRAHGQPQHF. The J gene is TRBJ1-5, the V gene TRBV19; no reliable D call. V lost 6 bases and J lost 7, with 16 bases in between. The germline V gene has CDR1 LNHDA and CDR2 SQIVND (reference sequence). The length of the CDR3 is 14 residues.

The chain is built from TRBV7-8 and TRBJ1-6, with a possible D match to TRBD1 (5 bases). Per germline, CDR1 SGHVS and CDR2 FQNEAQ. Trimming cost V 2 bases and J 7 bases, with 9 bases left between them. This CDR3 is built from 14 residues. In DNA, the CDR3 is TGTGCCAGCAGCTTAATGCGGGGGAATTCACCCCTCCACTTT. Translation gives CASSLMRGNSPLHF.

This clonotype was counted between two and nine times. This chain connects TRBV5-1 to TRBJ2-6, with D possibly TRBD1 on 5 matching bases. Germline CDR1 reads SGHRS; CDR2 reads YFSETQ. The CDR3 runs 16 residues. V lost 0 bases to trimming and J lost 2 bases, with 9 bases between them. The CDR3 spells CASSLAGQAGANVLTF. The CDR3 nucleotides are TGCGCCAGCAGCTTGGCAGGGCAGGCTGGGGCCAACGTCCTGACTTTC.

The chain links TRBV29-1 to TRBJ1-1; 9 positions match TRBD1. The CDR3 consists of 14 residues. Germline CDR1 is SQVTM and CDR2 is ANQGSEA. V lost 7 bases to trimming and J lost 4 bases; unmatched junction nucleotides: 10. The CDR3 is CSASGTGTVTEAFF. CDR3 nucleotide sequence: TGCAGCGCCTCCGGGACAGGGACGGTCACTGAAGCTTTCTTT.

Points on this clonotype: The final CDR3 position lacks the conserved phenylalanine or tryptophan, pointing to a likely read error. This chain uses TRBV10-3 with TRBJ1-3; no clear D gene. CDR3 length: 13 residues. Germline loops: CDR1 ENHRY, CDR2 SYGVKD. V was clipped by 8 bases and J by 1 base, with 9 bases between them. The CDR3 loop reads CAISWSSGNTIYL. Here the CDR3 DNA reads TGTGCCATCTCTTGGAGTTCTGGAAACACCATATATCTT.

This clonotype was seen more than once but under ten times. The chain carries TRBV15 and TRBJ2-5, with unresolved D. Trimming stripped 0 bases from V and 5 bases from J, with 7 bases between. This CDR3 spans 13 amino acids. The V gene's germline CDR1 is LNHNV and CDR2 YYDKDF (reference sequence). CDR3 sequence: CATSREGRETQYF. The CDR3 region has the DNA TGTGCCACCAGCAGAGAGGGTCGGGAGACCCAGTACTTC. Full variable domain (remainder filled in from reference TRBV15 and TRBJ2-5): DAMVIQNPRYQVTQFGKPVTLSCSQTLNHNVMYWYQQKSSQAPKLLFHYYDKDFNNEADTPDNFQSRRPNTSFCFLDIRSPGLGDTAMYLCATSREGRETQYFGPGTRLLVL.

V gene TRBV7-3 combines with J gene TRBJ2-3; perhaps TRBD2 as D (6 bases). The CDR3 contains 14 residues. Deletions cut 6 bases from V and 3 bases from J, with 13 bases between. The V gene's germline CDR1 is SGHTA and CDR2 FQGTGA. The CDR3 sequence is CASRRGLATDTQYF. Here the CDR3 DNA reads TGTGCCAGCAGGCGGGGTCTAGCGACAGATACGCAGTATTTT.

Only one count was recorded for this clonotype. The chain has TRBV20-1 and TRBJ1-6; 10 bases fit TRBD1. The CDR3 has 14 residues. With V trimmed by 5 bases and J by 7 bases, 5 bases remained unmatched. Germline CDR1 and CDR2: DFQATT and SNEGSKA (reference sequence). The CDR3 sequence: CSAWWTGGNSPLHF. CDR3 nucleotide sequence: TGCAGTGCTTGGTGGACAGGGGGAAATTCACCCCTCCACTTT.

This clonotype was seen ten or more times. The V gene is TRBV6-5, the J gene TRBJ1-2; D call uncertain. V lost 2 bases and J 7 bases, leaving 11 bases between the germline ends. Germline CDR1 MNHEY, CDR2 SVGAGI. This CDR3 has 13 residues. The CDR3 spells CASSYRADGGYTF. The DNA for the CDR3 is TGTGCCAGCAGTTACAGGGCCGATGGTGGCTACACCTTC.

This clonotype has ten or more counts. The chain couples TRBV11-2 to TRBJ2-7; D is possibly TRBD1 (5 bases). The CDR3 runs 13 residues. Per germline, CDR1 SGHAT and CDR2 FQNNGV. V dropped 6 bases and J dropped 3 bases, with 12 bases sitting between them. The CDR3 DNA sequence: TGTGCCAGCAGACCGGACATACACTACGAGCAGTACTTC. Its protein is CASRPDIHYEQYF.

At least ten counts were recorded for this clonotype. This rearrangement joins TRBV6-5 to TRBJ2-7, with TRBD2 matching over 7 bases. CDR1 MNHEY and CDR2 SVGAGI come from the germline V gene. This CDR3 has 15 amino acids. The J segment lost 3 bases and the V segment lost 3 bases, leaving 8 bases of the junction unmatched. The DNA of the CDR3 is TGTGCCAGCAGTTATGGGCTAGCGGCCTTCTACGAGCAGTACTTC. Protein: CASSYGLAAFYEQYF.

The chain couples TRBV25-1 to TRBJ2-3, with 8 bases fitting TRBD2. The CDR3 consists of 13 residues. Germline V lookup: CDR1 MGHDK, CDR2 SYGVNS. The V gene end was trimmed by 6 bases and the J gene end by 6 bases; junction bases not matched to a gene: 5. CDR3 sequence (DNA): TGTGCCAGCAGCGGGGGGGGGAGGGATACGCAGTATTTT. It specifies CASSGGGRDTQYF.

A word on this clonotype: Likely a read error: the CDR3 ends without its conserved phenylalanine or tryptophan. This sequence joins TRBV10-3 and TRBJ1-1; D gene unclear. This CDR3 region has 16 residues. The germline V gene encodes CDR1 ENHRY and CDR2 SYGVKD. V lost 8 bases and J 3 bases, leaving 22 bases between the germline ends. CDR3 DNA: TGTGCCATCCGTGGGTGGACGGCCAGATTCCACACTGAAGCTTTCTCT. This gives the protein CAIRGWTARFHTEAFS.

This clonotype was picked up a small number of times. This rearrangement joins TRBV20-1 to TRBJ1-2; possibly TRBD1 for D (5 bases). The germline V gene encodes CDR1 DFQATT and CDR2 SNEGSKA (reference sequence). The CDR3 length is 15 residues. Trimming removed 1 base at V and 6 bases at J, with 18 bases between. In nucleotides, the CDR3 is TGCAGTGCTAGAGTTTTAGTTTGGGGGGAGAATGGCTACACCTTC. It specifies CSARVLVWGENGYTF.